Detailed here is one T cell receptor (beta chain). Its antigen is as yet unknown. This sample stems from a study of CD8 T cells in ankylosing spondylitis. General observations from the study: The clones that were linked to disease were reported to be significantly enriched in matched synovial fluid samples from ankylosing spondylitis patients. Seemingly characteristic of ankylosing spondylitis blood was a TCR beta motif consisting of about 8 highly homologous variants. As for the disease-linked clones, they showed a CD8+ phenotype and occurred at relatively low frequencies in peripheral blood.

Each CDR3 protein gets one entry after TCRdb re-called the 5' RACE reads with MiXCR. The sample has some 250,000 distinct CDR3 sequences, more than 20% seen once. The TCR sequence derives from a male donor with ankylosing spondylitis or in good health (not recorded which). Sequenced input: blood, either unsorted or a sorted T cell fraction (not recorded which).

The CDR3 DNA reads TGCGCCAGCAGCCATTCTCCCGGGACTACCTACGAGCAGTACTTC. Residues: CASSHSPGTTYEQYF. The chain joins TRBV4-1 to TRBJ2-7, with 7 bases fitting TRBD2. This CDR3 contains 15 residues. V lost 3 bases to trimming and J lost 2 bases; unmatched junction nucleotides: 7. Per germline, CDR1 MGHRA and CDR2 YSYEKL.